The rows below give T cell receptor beta chains drawn from one sample of a study of Graves' ophthalmopathy and Graves' hyperthyroidism. TCRdb redid the calling of the multiplex PCR reads with MiXCR, one entry per CDR3 protein. This sample carries about 660,000 distinct CDR3 sequences, over 40% of them seen once, and the ten largest clones take more than 2.5%. Specimen: peripheral blood. Receptors originate from an adult man with Graves' ophthalmopathy. CDR3s include the opening cysteine and the closing phenylalanine or tryptophan. A D gene is named only where the DNA matches it firmly. Not every row has a clone size; where given, it reads once, few, many or a size class.

14	TRBV25-1	TRBJ2-5	few	NA	CASSEQLGGETQYF	TGTGCCAGCAGTGAACAACTCGGAGGGGAGACCCAGTACTTC
17	TRBV13	TRBJ2-7	NA	TRBD1	CAISLVPLDRGSYEQYF	TGTGCCATCAGCTTGGTCCCCCTTGACAGGGGCTCCTACGAGCAGTACTTC
15	TRBV5-5	TRBJ1-1	few	NA	CASSRYRDSDTEAFF	TGTGCCAGCAGCCGATACAGGGATTCTGACACTGAAGCTTTCTTT
14	TRBV6-1	TRBJ1-2	many	TRBD1	CASSPGQGFDGYTF	TGTGCCAGCAGTCCGGGACAGGGGTTTGATGGCTACACCTTC
15	TRBV13	TRBJ1-1	few	NA	CASSLGRVEHTEAFF	TGTGCCAGCAGCTTAGGAAGGGTGGAACACACTGAAGCTTTCTTT
13	TRBV19	TRBJ1-1	many	NA	CASSHTLNTEAFF	TGTGCCAGTAGTCACACCTTGAACACTGAAGCTTTCTTT
17	TRBV7-2	TRBJ2-2	NA	TRBD1	CASSQYTQGAGTGELFF	TGCGCCAGCAGCCAATATACACAGGGGGCGGGCACCGGGGAGCTGTTTTTT
14	TRBV10-2	TRBJ1-2	NA	TRBD1	CAVLPGQGREGYTF	TGTGCCGTGTTACCGGGACAGGGGAGAGAGGGCTACACCTTC
14	TRBV6-5	TRBJ2-5	many	NA	CASSRRITPETQYF	TGTGCCAGCAGCCGACGAATAACCCCAGAGACCCAGTACTTC
13	TRBV25-1	TRBJ1-1	NA	NA	CASTRIGGVEAFF	TGTGCCAGCACCAGAATAGGTGGGGTTGAAGCTTTCTTT
15	TRBV10-3	TRBJ1-2	many	TRBD1	CAISERTGSNYGYTF	TGTGCCATCAGTGAACGGACAGGGTCTAACTATGGCTACACCTTC
12	TRBV10-3	TRBJ2-7	NA	NA	CAIRGLGREQYF	TGTGCCATCAGGGGCCTCGGTCGGGAGCAGTACTTC
15	TRBV10-3	TRBJ2-5	many	TRBD1	CAISGDRELQETQYF	TGTGCCATCAGTGGCGACAGGGAACTCCAAGAGACCCAGTACTTC
13	TRBV10-3	TRBJ2-2	NA	TRBD2	CASSYSGGGELFF	TGTGCCAGCAGTTACTCGGGAGGCGGGGAGCTGTTTTTT
16	TRBV7-9	TRBJ1-6	NA	NA	CASSARRDGNNSPLHF	TGTGCCAGCAGCGCCCGCCGGGACGGCAATAATTCACCCCTCCACTTT
13	TRBV10-3	TRBJ1-2	many	NA	CAIQTGTNYGYTF	TGTGCCATACAGACCGGGACGAACTATGGCTACACCTTC
15	TRBV7-9	TRBJ2-5	many	TRBD2	CASSRLAGVLKTQYF	TGTGCCAGCAGCCGTCTAGCGGGGGTCCTGAAGACCCAGTACTTC
14	TRBV5-1	TRBJ1-1	many	NA	CASSLQARDTEAFF	TGCGCCAGCAGCTTGCAAGCCCGGGACACTGAAGCTTTCTTT
15	TRBV7-2	TRBJ2-7	many	TRBD2	CASSPGGLARYEQYF	TGTGCCAGCAGCCCAGGGGGACTAGCCCGCTACGAGCAGTACTTC
15	TRBV6-6	TRBJ1-2	many	TRBD1	CASSYGGDRFYGYTF	TGTGCCAGCAGTTACGGGGGGGACAGGTTCTATGGCTACACCTTC
16	TRBV6-5	TRBJ2-6	many	NA	CASSFRQGTGANVLTF	TGTGCCAGCAGTTTCAGGCAGGGGACTGGGGCCAACGTCCTGACTTTC
18	TRBV19	TRBJ2-6	many	TRBD1	CASSIGTGGFSGANVLTF	TGTGCCAGTAGTATAGGGACAGGGGGCTTCTCTGGGGCCAACGTCCTGACTTTC
15	TRBV25-1	TRBJ2-4	few	TRBD1	CASSEFRGQENIQYF	TGTGCCAGCAGTGAATTCAGGGGGCAGGAAAACATTCAGTACTTC
17	TRBV2	TRBJ2-5	few	TRBD2	CASSAPGLAGPDVTQYF	TGTGCCAGCAGTGCCCCGGGACTAGCGGGACCGGATGTGACCCAGTACTTC
14	TRBV25-1	TRBJ1-2	many	NA	CATSGGAHSGGYTF	TGTGCCACCAGCGGGGGGGCCCATTCGGGTGGCTACACCTTC
17	TRBV10-3	TRBJ1-2	NA	TRBD1	CASTLSGQFPGNYGYTF	TGTGCCAGCACCCTATCGGGACAGTTCCCCGGTAACTATGGCTACACCTTC
15	TRBV20-1	TRBJ1-2	NA	NA	CSARDRPGSDYGYTF	TGCAGTGCTAGAGATCGACCAGGGTCAGACTATGGCTACACCTTC
13	TRBV12-3/TRBV12-4	TRBJ2-2	many	NA	CASSYQTDGELFF	TGTGCCAGCAGTTACCAGACCGACGGGGAGCTGTTTTTT
14	TRBV19	TRBJ2-5	NA	NA	CASSQGAGRETQDF	TGCGCCAGCAGCCAAGGGGCGGGAAGGGAGACCCAGGACTTC
17	TRBV5-1	TRBJ2-7	NA	NA	CASSLSISGDSSYEQYF	TGCGCCAGCAGCTTGAGTATATCCGGGGATAGTTCCTACGAGCAGTACTTC
15	TRBV7-2	TRBJ2-7	many	TRBD2	CASSLAGSGGYEQYF	TGTGCCAGCAGCTTAGCGGGGAGCGGGGGGTACGAGCAGTACTTC
12	TRBV12-3/TRBV12-4	TRBJ1-3	many	NA	CASSFLGDTIYF	TGTGCCAGCAGTTTTCTGGGGGACACCATATATTTT
14	TRBV27	TRBJ2-7	NA	TRBD1	CASRVTGGVGEQYF	TGTGCCAGCCGGGTTACAGGGGGCGTGGGGGAGCAGTACTTC
13	TRBV7-9	TRBJ1-2	many	NA	CASSPALWGGYTF	TGTGCCAGCAGCCCGGCCTTGTGGGGGGGCTACACCTTC
15	TRBV5-1	TRBJ1-6	many	NA	CASSLTGQDNSPLHF	TGCGCCAGCAGCTTGACCGGCCAAGATAATTCACCCCTCCACTTT
13	TRBV9	TRBJ2-2	many	NA	CASSRGLAGELFF	TGTGCCAGCAGCCGAGGGTTGGCCGGGGAGCTGTTTTTT
18	TRBV19	TRBJ2-6	many	TRBD1	CASSVRTGGASGANVLTF	TGTGCCAGTAGTGTACGGACAGGGGGCGCGTCTGGGGCCAACGTCCTGACTTTC
14	TRBV9	TRBJ2-7	NA	TRBD1	CASSGFSDRGAQYF	TGTGCCAGCAGTGGGTTCTCGGACAGGGGAGCGCAGTACTTC
15	TRBV10-3	TRBJ2-2	many	NA	CAISTGTWNTGELFF	TGTGCCATCAGTACAGGGACTTGGAACACCGGGGAGCTGTTTTTT
10	TRBV2	TRBJ2-5	NA	NA	CASNEGTQYF	TGTGCCAGCAACGAAGGGACCCAGTACTTC
12	TRBV19	TRBJ1-1	many	NA	CASSIGRSGAFF	TGTGCCAGTAGTATAGGTAGGAGCGGAGCTTTCTTT
14	TRBV7-2	TRBJ1-2	many	NA	CASSLAGGDYGYTF	TGCGCCAGCAGCTTGGCTGGTGGGGATTATGGCTACACCTTC
15	TRBV24-1	TRBJ2-5	NA	NA	CATSGSLGPEETQYF	TGTGCCACCAGCGGGAGTCTCGGGCCAGAAGAGACCCAGTACTTC
14	TRBV5-1	TRBJ1-3	many	NA	CASSWATSGNTIYF	TGCGCCAGCAGTTGGGCTACCTCTGGAAACACCATATATTTT
14	TRBV10-3	TRBJ2-7	NA	NA	CAISETWIGYEHYF	TGTGCCATCAGTGAGACATGGATTGGGTACGAGCACTACTTC
15	TRBV7-9	TRBJ2-2	NA	TRBD2	CASSLGGGLHGELFF	TGTGCCAGCAGCTTAGGCGGGGGGCTACACGGGGAGCTGTTTTTT
14	TRBV19	TRBJ1-1	many	NA	CASSTLGGSTEAFF	TGTGCCAGTAGTACCCTAGGGGGTAGCACTGAAGCTTTCTTT
12	TRBV12-3/TRBV12-4	TRBJ2-7	many	NA	CASSLRAYEQYF	TGTGCCAGCAGCCTCCGGGCCTACGAGCAGTACTTC
15	TRBV7-2	TRBJ2-5	NA	TRBD2	CANTPNLAVVETQYF	TGTGCCAACACCCCAAACCTAGCGGTGGTAGAGACCCAGTACTTC
15	TRBV14	TRBJ2-7	many	TRBD1	CASSQETGSSYEQYF	TGTGCCAGCAGCCAGGAGACAGGGTCGTCCTACGAGCAGTACTTC
12	TRBV29-1	TRBJ2-5	NA	NA	CSSGADQETQYF	TGCAGCAGTGGCGCCGATCAAGAGACCCAGTACTTC
15	TRBV7-8	TRBJ2-5	NA	TRBD1	CASSSGTGAIETQYF	TGTGCCAGCAGCTCCGGGACAGGGGCTATCGAGACCCAGTACTTC
11	TRBV7-8	TRBJ1-2	many	NA	CASSLDDGYTF	TGTGCCAGCAGCTTAGACGATGGCTACACCTTC
13	TRBV7-9	TRBJ1-4	NA	NA	CAWGGERNEKLFF	TGTGCCTGGGGGGGAGAGAGGAATGAAAAACTGTTTTTT
16	TRBV7-3	TRBJ2-2	NA	NA	CASSLTGARGAGELFF	TGTGCCAGCAGCTTAACAGGAGCCAGGGGCGCCGGGGAGCTGTTTTTT
13	TRBV5-1	TRBJ2-7	NA	NA	CASRDQAAREQYF	TGCGCCAGCAGAGATCAAGCGGCTAGGGAACAGTACTTC
14	TRBV20-1	TRBJ2-1	NA	TRBD2	CSAPRTSPHNEQFF	TGCAGTGCTCCCCGGACTAGCCCCCACAATGAGCAGTTCTTC
15	TRBV2	TRBJ2-7	many	TRBD1	CASSEMTGGSYEQYF	TGTGCCAGCAGTGAAATGACAGGGGGATCCTACGAGCAGTACTTC
14	TRBV4-2	TRBJ1-2	few	NA	CASSQEGGARGYTF	TGTGCCAGCAGCCAAGAGGGAGGGGCTAGGGGCTACACCTTC
14	TRBV19	TRBJ2-3	NA	TRBD1	CASRKGASTDTQYF	TGTGCCAGTAGGAAGGGGGCCTCCACAGATACGCAGTATTTT